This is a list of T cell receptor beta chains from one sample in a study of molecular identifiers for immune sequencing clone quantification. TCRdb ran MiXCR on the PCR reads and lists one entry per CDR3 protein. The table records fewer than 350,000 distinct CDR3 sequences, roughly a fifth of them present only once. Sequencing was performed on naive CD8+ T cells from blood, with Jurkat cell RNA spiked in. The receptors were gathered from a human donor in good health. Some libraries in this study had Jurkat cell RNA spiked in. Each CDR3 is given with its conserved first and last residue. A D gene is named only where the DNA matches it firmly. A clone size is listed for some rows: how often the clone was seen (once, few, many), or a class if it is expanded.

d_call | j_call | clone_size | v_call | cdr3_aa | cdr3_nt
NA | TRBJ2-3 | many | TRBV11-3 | CASSTSGDTQYF | TGTGCCAGCAGCACCTCCGGAGATACGCAGTATTTT
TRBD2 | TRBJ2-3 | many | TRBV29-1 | CSVETPAGGPTDTQYF | TGCAGCGTCGAGACTCCGGCGGGAGGGCCCACAGATACGCAGTATTTT
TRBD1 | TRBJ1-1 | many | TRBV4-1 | CASSQDTGGAFF | TGCGCCAGCAGCCAAGATACAGGGGGAGCTTTCTTT
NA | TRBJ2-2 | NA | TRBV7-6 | CASSPDLVGELFF | TGTGCCAGCAGCCCCGACTTGGTCGGGGAGCTGTTTTTT
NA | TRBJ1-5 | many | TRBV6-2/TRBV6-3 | CASRFGLLNQPQHF | TGTGCCAGCAGGTTCGGACTGCTTAATCAGCCCCAGCATTTT
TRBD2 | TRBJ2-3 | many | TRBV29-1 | CSVEERGSTDTQYF | TGCAGCGTTGAAGAGCGGGGGAGCACAGATACGCAGTATTTT
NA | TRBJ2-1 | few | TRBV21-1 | CASNEAPTRDDEQFF | TGTGCCAGCAACGAGGCCCCGACCAGGGACGATGAGCAGTTCTTC
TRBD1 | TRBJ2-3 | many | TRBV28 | CASSSGTGLGTDTQYF | TGTGCCAGCAGTTCCGGGACAGGGCTCGGCACAGATACGCAGTATTTT
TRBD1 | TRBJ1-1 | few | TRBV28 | CASSPSDRLNTEAFF | TGTGCCAGCAGTCCCTCGGACAGGCTGAACACTGAAGCTTTCTTT
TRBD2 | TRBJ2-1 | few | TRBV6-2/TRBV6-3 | CASLRLAGGNEQFF | TGTGCCAGCCTAAGACTAGCGGGAGGCAATGAGCAGTTCTTC
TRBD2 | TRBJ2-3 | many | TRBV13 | CASSSPSIGGGASPPDTQYF | TGTGCCAGCAGCTCTCCCTCCATCGGCGGGGGGGCCTCTCCCCCCGATACGCAGTATTTT
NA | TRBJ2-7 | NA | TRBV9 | CASSVRRTADSYEQYF | TGTGCCAGCAGCGTTCGAAGGACGGCCGATTCCTACGAGCAGTACTTC
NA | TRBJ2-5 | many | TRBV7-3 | CASSLNSQETQYF | TGTGCCAGCAGCTTAAATAGTCAAGAGACCCAGTACTTC
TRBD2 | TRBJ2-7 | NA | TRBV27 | CASSSAGAPYEQYF | TGTGCCAGCAGCTCAGCGGGAGCACCCTACGAGCAGTACTTC
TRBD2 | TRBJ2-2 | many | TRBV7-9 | CASSLPLAGDTGELFF | TGTGCCAGCAGCCTCCCCCTAGCGGGGGACACCGGGGAGCTGTTTTTT
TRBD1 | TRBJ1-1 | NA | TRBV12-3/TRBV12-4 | CASIPTGSGNTEAFF | TGTGCCAGCATCCCGACAGGGTCGGGGAACACTGAAGCTTTCTTT
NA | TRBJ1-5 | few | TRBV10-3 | CAIRNEQGPGQPQHF | TGTGCCATCAGAAACGAACAGGGTCCGGGTCAGCCCCAGCATTTT
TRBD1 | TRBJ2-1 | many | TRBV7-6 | CASSPLLQGATYNEQFF | TGTGCCAGCAGCCCGCTACTACAGGGGGCCACCTACAATGAGCAGTTCTTC
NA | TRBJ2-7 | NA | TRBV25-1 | CASSATDSHPLEQYF | TGTGCCAGCAGTGCGACCGACTCACACCCACTCGAGCAGTACTTC
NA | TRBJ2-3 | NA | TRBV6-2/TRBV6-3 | CASARAADTQYF | TGTGCCAGCGCCCGAGCGGCAGATACGCAGTATTTT
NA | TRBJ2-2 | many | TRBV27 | CASSVEFTGELFF | TGTGCCAGCAGTGTTGAGTTCACCGGGGAGCTGTTTTTT